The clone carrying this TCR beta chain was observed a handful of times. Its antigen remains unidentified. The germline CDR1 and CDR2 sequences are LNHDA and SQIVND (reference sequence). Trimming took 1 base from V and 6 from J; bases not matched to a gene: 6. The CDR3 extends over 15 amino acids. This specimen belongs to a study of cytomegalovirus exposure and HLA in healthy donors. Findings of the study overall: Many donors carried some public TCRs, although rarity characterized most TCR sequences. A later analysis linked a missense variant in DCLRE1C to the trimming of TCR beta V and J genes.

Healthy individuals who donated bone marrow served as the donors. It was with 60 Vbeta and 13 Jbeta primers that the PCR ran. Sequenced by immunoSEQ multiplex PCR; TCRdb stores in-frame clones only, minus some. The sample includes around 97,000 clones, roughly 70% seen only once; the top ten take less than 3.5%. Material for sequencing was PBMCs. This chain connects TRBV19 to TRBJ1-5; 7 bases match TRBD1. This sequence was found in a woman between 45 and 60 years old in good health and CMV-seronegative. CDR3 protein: CASSIGGTAGQPQHF. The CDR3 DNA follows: TGTGCCAGTAGTATAGGCGGGACAGCGGGTCAGCCCCAGCATTTT.